This TCR beta chain is from a study of cytomegalovirus exposure and HLA in healthy donors. Researchers ran the PCR with 60 Vbeta and 13 Jbeta primers. Using immunoSEQ multiplex PCR, the repertoire was profiled, and TCRdb retains in-frame clones only, with some absent. The sample yields about 190,000 clones, around 73% seen once. The germline V gene has CDR1 LNHDA and CDR2 SQIVND (reference sequence). The J segment lost 4 bases and the V segment lost 4 bases, leaving 7 bases of the junction unmatched. The CDR3 length is 16 residues. The sample consisted of PBMCs. The receptor's source is a woman in her 30s in good health and CMV-seropositive. V gene TRBV19 combines with J gene TRBJ2-4; 10 bases are a match to TRBD1. The CDR3 DNA reads TGTGCCAGTAGTAACGGACAGGGGGAGTGGAAAAACATTCAGTACTTC. Translation gives CASSNGQGEWKNIQYF.